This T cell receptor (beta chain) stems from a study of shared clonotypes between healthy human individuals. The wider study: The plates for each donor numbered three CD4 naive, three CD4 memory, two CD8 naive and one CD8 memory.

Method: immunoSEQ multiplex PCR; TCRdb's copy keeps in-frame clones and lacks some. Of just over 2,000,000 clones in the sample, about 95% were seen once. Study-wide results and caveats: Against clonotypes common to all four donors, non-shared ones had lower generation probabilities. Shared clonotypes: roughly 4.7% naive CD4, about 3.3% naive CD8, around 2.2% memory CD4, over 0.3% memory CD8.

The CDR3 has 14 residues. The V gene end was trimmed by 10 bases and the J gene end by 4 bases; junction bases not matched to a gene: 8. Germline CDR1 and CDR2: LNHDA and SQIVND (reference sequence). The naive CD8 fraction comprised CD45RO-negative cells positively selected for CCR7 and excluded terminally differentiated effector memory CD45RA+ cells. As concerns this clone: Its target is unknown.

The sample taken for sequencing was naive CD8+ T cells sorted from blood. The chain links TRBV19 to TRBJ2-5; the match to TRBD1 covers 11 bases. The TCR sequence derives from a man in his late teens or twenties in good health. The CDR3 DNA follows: TGTGCCACCAAGGACAGGGGGCATCCAGAGACCCAGTACTTC. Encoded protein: CATKDRGHPETQYF.